Following are 22 T cell receptor beta chains from one sample sequenced in a study of T cells after yellow fever vaccination. TCRdb reprocessed the 5' RACE reads with MiXCR, giving one entry per CDR3 protein. The sample lists tens of thousands of distinct CDR3 sequences, 7.1% seen once, with roughly 35% in the top ten. The input for sequencing was CD8+ T cells sorted from PBMCs, taken 5 days after the first yellow fever vaccination. These receptors all stem from a man aged 18 to 29 who received the YFV17D yellow fever vaccine.

This clonotype was picked up many times. The chain carries TRBV6-2 or TRBV6-3 and TRBJ2-3; maybe TRBD1 (5 bases). The CDR3 length is 14 residues. V lost 6 bases, J lost 4 bases, and 14 bases lay in between. The germline gives CDR1 MNHEY, CDR2 SVGEGT. As DNA, the CDR3 is TGTGCCAGCAGGGCCGATAGGGGCCCAGATACGCAGTATTTT. Translation gives CASRADRGPDTQYF.

This clonotype was recorded many times. The rearrangement uses TRBV20-1 and TRBJ2-3, with unresolved D. Germline assignment: CDR1 DFQATT and CDR2 SNEGSKA (reference sequence). The CDR3 is 14 amino acids. CDR3 protein: CSPPPAFGTDTQYF. As DNA, the CDR3 is TGCAGCCCCCCCCCTGCCTTTGGCACAGATACGCAGTATTTT.

This clonotype occurred a few times. The CDR3 spells CASSLATYEQYF. CDR3 coding DNA: TGTGCCAGCAGCTTGGCCACCTACGAGCAGTACTTC. The chain uses TRBV5-6 and TRBJ2-7, with D unresolved. Between the trimmed V and J ends, which lost 0 bases and 2 bases, there was a span of 3 bases. This CDR3 comprises 12 residues. Per the germline V gene, CDR1 is SGHDT and CDR2 is YYEEEE.

The table lists this clonotype with a few counts. The chain links TRBV4-3 to TRBJ1-1; D is undetermined. CDR1 is LGHNA, CDR2 YSLEER, per germline. V was clipped by 1 base and J by 11 bases, with 14 bases between them. The CDR3 contains 13 residues. Here the CDR3 reads CASSQVGTAWAFF. The CDR3 DNA follows: TGCGCCAGCAGCCAAGTTGGTACAGCTTGGGCTTTCTTT.

This clonotype was picked up many times. V is TRBV5-6 and J is TRBJ2-1; D is ambiguous. V was clipped by 5 bases and J by 4 bases, with 13 bases between them. Per germline, CDR1 SGHDT and CDR2 YYEEEE. The CDR3 is 14 amino acids. CDR3 bases: TGTGCCAGCAGTTCTGACGGATCTTACAATGAGCAGTTCTTC. It specifies CASSSDGSYNEQFF.

At least ten counts were recorded for this clonotype. This chain connects TRBV6-5 to TRBJ2-7; TRBD1 is a possible D gene (5 bases). Deletions cut 0 bases from V and 0 bases from J, with 12 bases between. The CDR3 extends over 16 amino acids. The germline gives CDR1 MNHEY, CDR2 SVGAGI. CDR3 bases: TGTGCCAGCAGTTACTCGGTTACAGGAGACTCCTACGAGCAGTACTTC. This codes for CASSYSVTGDSYEQYF.

V is TRBV5-4 and J is TRBJ2-3; D is possibly TRBD1 or TRBD2 (5 bases each). This CDR3 comprises 15 residues. The germline V gene encodes CDR1 SGHNT and CDR2 YYREEE (reference sequence). Between the trimmed V and J ends, which lost 1 base and 1 base, there was a span of 10 bases. For the CDR3, the DNA is TGTGCCAGCAGCTTGCCGGGACCGGGCACAGATACGCAGTATTTT. Amino acids: CASSLPGPGTDTQYF. Together with reference TRBV5-4 and TRBJ2-3, the CDR3 gives the full variable domain: ETGVTQSPTHLIKTRGQQVTLRCSSQSGHNTVSWYQQALGQGPQFIFQYYREEENGRGNFPPRFSGLQFPNYSSELNVNALELDDSALYLCASSLPGPGTDTQYFGPGTRLTVL.

At least ten counts were recorded for this clonotype. This rearrangement joins TRBV5-6 to TRBJ1-2, with D unclear. From germline, CDR1 is SGHDT and CDR2 YYEEEE. V gave up 6 bases and J gave up 5 bases, with 20 bases separating them. CDR3 length: 15 amino acids. The CDR3 sequence: CASIARTAWGYGYTF. CDR3 DNA: TGTGCCAGCATCGCGAGGACGGCCTGGGGTTATGGCTACACCTTC.

The chain combines TRBV21-1 with TRBJ2-7; TRBD1 is the table's D call and was not checked against the DNA. TRBV21-1 has pseudogene status. This CDR3 spans 13 amino acids. CDR3 coding DNA: TGTGCCAGGGGGGGAAGTCTGCCCTACGAGCAGTACGTC. Translation gives CARGGSLPYEQYV.

This clonotype was counted between two and nine times. This chain uses TRBV20-1 with TRBJ1-5, with 8 positions matching TRBD1. Germline assignment: CDR1 DFQATT and CDR2 SNEGSKA (reference sequence). V lost 2 bases to trimming and J lost 5 bases; unmatched junction nucleotides: 11. The CDR3 runs to 16 residues. CDR3 sequence reads: CSARTIRGRVDQPQHF. DNA for the CDR3: TGCAGTGCTAGAACCATCAGGGGGCGGGTGGATCAGCCCCAGCATTTT.

J is TRBJ1-2 and V is TRBV12-3 or TRBV12-4; D is uncertain. The CDR3 totals 14 residues. V was pared by 6 bases and J by 0 bases, with 11 bases between. CDR3 sequence: CASRPAGTNYGYTF. CDR3 DNA sequence: TGTGCCAGCAGGCCCGCCGGGACTAACTATGGCTACACCTTC.

This clonotype has just a few counts. This chain joins TRBV7-9 and TRBJ2-7; 8 bases fit TRBD1. Germline lookup yields CDR1 SEHNR and CDR2 FQNEAQ (reference sequence). The CDR3 sequence is 14 residues long. The ends lost 5 bases at V and 2 bases at J; junction bases unmatched: 5. The CDR3 protein is CASSRTGKAYEQYF. DNA for the CDR3: TGTGCCAGCAGCCGGACAGGGAAAGCCTACGAGCAGTACTTC.

The rearrangement uses TRBV7-9 and TRBJ2-1; D possibly corresponds to TRBD2 (5 bases). The V end lost 7 bases, the J end lost 5 bases, and 15 bases lay between the germline ends. The CDR3 has 14 residues. Germline V CDR1 and CDR2: SEHNR, FQNEAQ (reference sequence). The CDR3 here is CASTEVLGDNEQFF. The CDR3 DNA follows: TGTGCCAGCACGGAGGTCCTTGGGGACAATGAGCAGTTCTTC.

This clonotype was counted only a few times. The CDR3 nucleotides read TGTGCCAGCAGTGGGGGAGAGGGGGCCGATCCCTACGAGCAGTACGTC. Translating gives CASSGGEGADPYEQYV. The gene calls are TRBV2 and TRBJ2-7, with 7 bases lining up with TRBD1. Looked up from germline, CDR1 is SNHLY and CDR2 is FYNNEI. The V and J ends lost 4 bases and 2 bases, in that order; junction bases with no gene match: 11. This CDR3 has 16 amino acids.

The rearrangement uses TRBV9 and TRBJ2-1; D possibly uses TRBD1 or TRBD2 (6 bases each). Germline V gene data show CDR1 as SGDLS and CDR2 as YYNGEE. V dropped 3 bases and J dropped 8 bases, with 9 bases sitting between them. The CDR3 contains 12 residues. The CDR3, as DNA: TGTGCCAGCAGCGCGGGGGCCGATGAGCAGTTCTTC. Translation gives CASSAGADEQFF.

This clonotype appeared many times. V usage is TRBV2 and J usage is TRBJ2-1, with a weak D call TRBD1 (5 bases). The V end lost 11 bases, the J end lost 0 bases, and 20 bases lay between the germline ends. The CDR3 has 16 residues. The germline CDR1 and CDR2 sequences are SNHLY and FYNNEI. Written as DNA, the CDR3 is TGTGCCTGCCTAGGCTTCCAGGACATCTCCTACAATGAGCAGTTCTTC. Its protein product is CACLGFQDISYNEQFF. The whole variable domain, filled in from reference TRBV2 and TRBJ2-1, reads EPEVTQTPSHQVTQMGQEVILRCVPISNHLYFYWYRQILGQKVEFLVSFYNNEISEKSEIFDDQFSVERPDGSNFTLKIRSTKLEDSAMYFCACLGFQDISYNEQFFGPGTRLTVL.

Remarks on this clonotype: One end of the junction fails to match germline, which may point to a read error. The J gene is TRBJ2-5, the V gene TRBV12-3 or TRBV12-4, with TRBD2 as a possible D gene (5 bases). The CDR3 covers 13 residues. CDR3 protein: CDSSKLVYETQYF. The CDR3 DNA sequence: TGTGACAGCAGTAAACTAGTTTATGAGACCCAGTACTTC.

The chain recombines TRBV6-2 or TRBV6-3 with TRBJ2-7, with a weak D call TRBD2 (6 bases). Germline CDR1 reads MNHEY; CDR2 reads SVGEGT. This CDR3 is built from 11 residues. The V end lost 7 bases, the J end lost 3 bases, and 7 bases lay between the germline ends. The CDR3 spells CASTRGYEQYF. As DNA, the CDR3 is TGTGCCAGCACGCGGGGCTACGAGCAGTACTTC.

There are many counts of this clonotype. The chain has TRBV12-3 or TRBV12-4 and TRBJ1-1; possible D gene TRBD1, 5 bases. CDR3 length: 14 residues. Between the trimmed V and J ends, which lost 0 bases and 4 bases, there was a span of 9 bases. The CDR3 region has the DNA TGTGCCAGCAGTTTAGCGCCGGGGGTCACTGAAGCTTTCTTT. Protein: CASSLAPGVTEAFF.

V and J are TRBV5-1 and TRBJ2-7, with TRBD1 matching over 7 bases. CDR1 is SGHRS and CDR2 is YFSETQ in the germline V gene. This CDR3 has 14 amino acids. V shed 0 bases and J 2 bases; nucleotides not matched to a gene: 2. The CDR3 sequence: CASSLARGTYEQYF. The CDR3 DNA is TGCGCCAGCAGCTTGGCCAGGGGGACCTACGAGCAGTACTTC.

This clonotype has at least ten counts. The rearrangement joins TRBV6-5 to TRBJ2-3; 7 bases agree with TRBD2. Germline V gene sequence: CDR1 MNHEY, CDR2 SVGAGI. The CDR3 runs 17 residues. V trimming: 2 bases; J trimming: 0 bases; junction bases outside the gene matches: 8. The CDR3 coding sequence is TGTGCCAGCAGTTACGTGGGGGGGGATCCTAGCACAGATACGCAGTATTTT. The encoded protein is CASSYVGGDPSTDTQYF.

This clonotype was seen repeatedly, ten times or more. For the CDR3, the DNA is TGTGCCAGCAGGGACATGAACACTGAAGCTTTCTTT. Translation gives CASRDMNTEAFF. The chain carries TRBV28 and TRBJ1-1, with TRBD1 as a possible D gene (5 bases). Germline lookup yields CDR1 MDHEN and CDR2 SYDVKM. V shed 6 bases and J shed 0 bases, with 5 bases lying between them. The CDR3 extends over 12 amino acids.